Below, 15 T cell receptor beta chains from the same sample are listed, as sequenced in a study of CD8 T cells in ankylosing spondylitis. TCRdb re-analysed the 5' RACE reads in MiXCR, keeping a single row per CDR3 protein. Among 200,000 to 250,000 distinct CDR3 sequences listed, about 11% were seen once. Sequencing input: blood, either unsorted or a sorted T cell fraction (not recorded which). These receptors came from a male donor with ankylosing spondylitis or in good health (not recorded which).

This clonotype was observed a few times. The chain employs TRBV5-1 and TRBJ2-1; no firm D call. Trimming removed 0 bases at V and 9 bases at J, with 10 bases between. CDR3 length: 13 amino acids. Looked up from germline, CDR1 is SGHRS and CDR2 is YFSETQ. Here the CDR3 DNA reads TGCGCCAGCAGCTTGGTGAGGTCGGTTGAGCAGTTCTTC. Protein sequence: CASSLVRSVEQFF.

The rearrangement joins TRBV7-3 to TRBJ1-2; 10 bases fit TRBD1. The germline V gene has CDR1 SGHTA and CDR2 FQGTGA. The CDR3 is 14 amino acids. The J segment lost 3 bases and the V segment lost 5 bases, leaving 3 bases of the junction unmatched. CDR3 DNA sequence: TGTGCCAGCAGCAGCGGACAGGGGGACTATGGCTACACCTTC. This gives the protein CASSSGQGDYGYTF.

In its sample, this clonotype was seen many times. The chain's CDR3 is CASSLSGGDYNEQFF. In nucleotides, the CDR3 is TGCGCCAGCAGCTTGTCAGGGGGGGACTACAATGAGCAGTTCTTC. J is TRBJ2-1 and V is TRBV5-1; D may match TRBD1 or TRBD2 (7 bases each). The CDR3 extends over 15 amino acids. V was clipped by 1 base and J by 3 bases, with 11 bases between them. Looked up from germline, CDR1 is SGHRS and CDR2 is YFSETQ.

This clonotype was detected ten times or more. V gene TRBV5-1 combines with J gene TRBJ2-7; 10 nucleotides agree with TRBD1. The V gene's germline CDR1 is SGHRS and CDR2 YFSETQ. V lost 0 bases, J lost 4 bases, and 4 bases stayed unmatched. The CDR3 extends over 15 amino acids. CDR3 in DNA: TGCGCCAGCAGCTTGGAAGGACAGGGGGAGTACGAGCAGTACTTC. Its protein product is CASSLEGQGEYEQYF. The complete variable domain, with remaining parts taken from reference TRBV5-1 and TRBJ2-7, reads KAGVTQTPRYLIKTRGQQVTLSCSPISGHRSVSWYQQTPGQGLQFLFEYFSETQRNKGNFPGRFSGRQFSNSRSEMNVSTLELGDSALYLCASSLEGQGEYEQYFGPGTRLTVT.

The chain has TRBV7-9 and TRBJ2-4; D is possibly TRBD2 (5 bases). In germline, CDR1 is SEHNR, CDR2 FQNEAQ (reference sequence). Trimming shortened V by 5 bases and J by 7 bases, and 15 bases separated the two germline ends. This CDR3 has 14 amino acids. CDR3 in DNA: TGTGCCAGCAGCCCCGAGGGCCGTCAGAACATTCAGTACTTC. Amino acids: CASSPEGRQNIQYF.

This clonotype came up many times. V usage is TRBV11-1 and J usage is TRBJ2-1; D gene unclear. The CDR3 contains 16 residues. The germline V gene has CDR1 SGHAT and CDR2 FQDESV (reference sequence). V lost 2 bases, J lost 3 bases, and 14 bases lay in between. This CDR3 is CASSLLSGGSYNEQFF. CDR3 nucleotide sequence: TGTGCCAGCAGCTTACTAAGTGGCGGAAGCTACAATGAGCAGTTCTTC.

This clonotype was counted many times. The chain couples TRBV7-6 to TRBJ2-7; 7 bases agree with TRBD1. From germline, CDR1 is SGHVS and CDR2 FNYEAQ. This CDR3 has 14 residues. J lost 5 bases, V lost 1 base, and 5 bases had no gene match. In DNA form, the CDR3 reads TGTGCCAGCAGCTTAGATCCAGGGGGTCACGAGCAGTACTTC. Translation: CASSLDPGGHEQYF.

This clonotype showed up many times. The chain combines TRBV5-1 with TRBJ2-5; 7 bases are shared with TRBD2. CDR3 size: 13 residues. V lost 0 bases to trimming and J lost 4 bases; unmatched junction nucleotides: 0. CDR1 and CDR2 from the germline V gene are SGHRS and YFSETQ. CDR3 nucleotides: TGCGCCAGCAGCTTGGGGGGGGGAGAGACCCAGTACTTC. It encodes CASSLGGGETQYF.

This clonotype has a handful of counts. V is TRBV5-1 and J is TRBJ2-1; TRBD2 aligns across 10 bases. Germline lookup yields CDR1 SGHRS and CDR2 YFSETQ. The CDR3 sequence is 14 residues long. Trimming removed 2 bases from V and 9 bases from J; junction bases left unmatched: 5. CDR3 bases: TGCGCCAGCAGCTTAGCGGGGGGGCCGGGTGAGCAGTTCTTC. Translation gives CASSLAGGPGEQFF.

This clonotype has a handful of counts. This chain uses TRBV7-2 with TRBJ2-1; no firm D call. V was clipped by 1 base and J by 1 base, with 5 bases between them. This CDR3 comprises 14 residues. Germline CDR1 reads SGHTA; CDR2 reads FQGNSA. The CDR3 loop is CASSLEVSYNEQFF. DNA of the CDR3: TGTGCCAGCAGCTTAGAAGTTTCCTACAATGAGCAGTTCTTC.

The sample holds many counts of this clonotype. V is TRBV18 and J is TRBJ1-2, with 10 bases fitting TRBD1. V gave up 0 bases and J gave up 4 bases; unmatched junction bases: 2. The V gene's germline CDR1 is KGHSH and CDR2 LQKENI. The CDR3 has 15 amino acids. CDR3 in DNA: TGTGCCAGCTCACCACCGACAGGGGGCGGCTATGGCTACACCTTC. Translation gives CASSPPTGGGYGYTF.

This clonotype was recorded many times. This chain uses TRBV5-1 with TRBJ2-3, with a tentative D call TRBD2 (7 bases). The CDR3 has 17 amino acids. Germline V gene sequence: CDR1 SGHRS, CDR2 YFSETQ. Deletions cut 0 bases from V and 0 bases from J, with 14 bases between. CDR3: CASSLGSGGGSTDTQYF. The DNA for the CDR3 is TGCGCCAGCAGCTTGGGGTCGGGGGGCGGAAGCACAGATACGCAGTATTTT. Filled out from reference TRBV5-1 and TRBJ2-3, the complete variable domain reads KAGVTQTPRYLIKTRGQQVTLSCSPISGHRSVSWYQQTPGQGLQFLFEYFSETQRNKGNFPGRFSGRQFSNSRSEMNVSTLELGDSALYLCASSLGSGGGSTDTQYFGPGTRLTVL.

The chain uses TRBV6-4 and TRBJ2-1, with TRBD2 identical over 12 bases. The CDR3 spans 19 residues. The V and J ends lost 8 bases and 7 bases, in that order; junction bases with no gene match: 21. Germline V CDR1 and CDR2: MRHNA, SNTAGT. The CDR3 is CASCIPASGGADFRNEQFF. The CDR3 region has the DNA TGTGCCAGCTGTATACCGGCTAGCGGGGGGGCCGATTTTAGGAATGAGCAGTTCTTC.

This clonotype was counted ten times or more. The V and J genes are TRBV5-1 and TRBJ2-2, with a tentative D call TRBD2 (7 bases). V lost 4 bases to trimming and J lost 5 bases, with 15 bases between them. The CDR3 runs to 15 residues. Germline CDR1 and CDR2: SGHRS and YFSETQ. The CDR3 DNA reads TGCGCCAGCAGCCCCGGACAGCGGGGAACCGGGGAGCTGTTTTTT. This sequence encodes CASSPGQRGTGELFF.

This clonotype was observed at least ten times. This chain joins TRBV7-2 and TRBJ2-2; D call uncertain. The length of the CDR3 is 16 residues. Germline CDR1 and CDR2: SGHTA and FQGNSA. The V end lost 7 bases, the J end lost 1 base, and 16 bases lay between the germline ends. CDR3 in amino acids: CASTTVLIRNTGELFF. In nucleotides, the CDR3 is TGTGCCAGCACCACCGTTCTAATACGGAACACCGGGGAGCTGTTTTTT.